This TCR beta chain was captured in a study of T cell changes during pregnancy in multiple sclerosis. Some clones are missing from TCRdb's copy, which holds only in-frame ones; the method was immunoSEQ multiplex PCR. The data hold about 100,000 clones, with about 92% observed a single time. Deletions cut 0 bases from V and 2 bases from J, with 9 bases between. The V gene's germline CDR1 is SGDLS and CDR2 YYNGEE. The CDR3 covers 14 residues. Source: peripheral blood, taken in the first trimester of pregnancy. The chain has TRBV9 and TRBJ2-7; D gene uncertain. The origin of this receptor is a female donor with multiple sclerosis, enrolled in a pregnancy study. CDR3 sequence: CASSVAGFPYEQYF. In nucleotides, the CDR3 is TGTGCCAGCAGCGTAGCGGGTTTCCCCTACGAGCAGTACTTC.